This TCR beta chain was obtained from a study of cytomegalovirus exposure and HLA in healthy donors. Healthy bone marrow donors formed the donor group. V trimming: 1 base; J trimming: 4 bases; junction bases outside the gene matches: 5. Looked up from germline, CDR1 is SGHRS and CDR2 is YFSETQ. CDR3 length equals 16 residues. With respect to this clone: The target antigen is unknown.

Study results and caveats: Rare TCR sequences dominated, though some public TCRs recurred in many donors.

The PCR employed 60 Vbeta primers together with 13 Jbeta primers. TCRdb's table, derived via immunoSEQ multiplex PCR, lists solely in-frame clones and lacks some. The sample lists 98,000 or so clones; roughly 85% were seen once. Sequences were obtained from PBMCs. This receptor was taken from a man aged 55 to 70 in good health and CMV-seropositive. V gene TRBV5-1 combines with J gene TRBJ2-5; 12 nucleotides align to TRBD2. CDR3 nucleotides: TGCGCCAGCAGCTTGATGGCTAGCGGGGGGGTAGAGACCCAGTACTTC. It codes for CASSLMASGGVETQYF.